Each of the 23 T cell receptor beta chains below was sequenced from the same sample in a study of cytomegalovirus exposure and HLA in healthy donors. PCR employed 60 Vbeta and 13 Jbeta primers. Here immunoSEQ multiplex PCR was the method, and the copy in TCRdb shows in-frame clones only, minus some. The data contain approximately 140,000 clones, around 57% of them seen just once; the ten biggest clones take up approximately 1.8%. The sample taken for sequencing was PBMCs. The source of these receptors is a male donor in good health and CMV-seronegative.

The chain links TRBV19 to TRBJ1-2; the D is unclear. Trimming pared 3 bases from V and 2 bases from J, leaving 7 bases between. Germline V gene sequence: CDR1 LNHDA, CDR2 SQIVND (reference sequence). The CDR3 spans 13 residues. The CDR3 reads CASSMTSNYGYTF. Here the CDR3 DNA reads TGTGCCAGTAGTATGACATCAAACTATGGCTACACCTTC.

This CDR3 reads CASSFRGSQFF. The CDR3 coding sequence is TGTGCCAGCAGCTTTAGGGGGTCACAGTTCTTC. The V and J genes are TRBV5-6 and TRBJ2-1; tentatively, D is TRBD1 (6 bases). Trimming shortened V by 2 bases and J by 13 bases, and 10 bases separated the two germline ends. The CDR3 is made up of 11 amino acids. CDR1 and CDR2 from the germline V gene are SGHDT and YYEEEE.

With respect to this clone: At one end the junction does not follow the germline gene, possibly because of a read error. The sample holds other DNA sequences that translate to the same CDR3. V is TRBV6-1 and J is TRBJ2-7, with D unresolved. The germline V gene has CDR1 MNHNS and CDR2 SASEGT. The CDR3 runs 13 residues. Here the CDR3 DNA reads TGTGCCAGCAACTACATGTTATTCTACGAGCAATACTTC. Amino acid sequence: CASNYMLFYEQYF.

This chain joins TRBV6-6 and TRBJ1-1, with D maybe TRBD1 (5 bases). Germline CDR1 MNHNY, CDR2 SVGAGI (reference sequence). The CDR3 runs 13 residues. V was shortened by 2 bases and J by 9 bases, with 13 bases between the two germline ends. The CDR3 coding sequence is TGTGCCAGCAGTTACGGGGCCGCGAACCAAGCTTTCTTT. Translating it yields CASSYGAANQAFF.

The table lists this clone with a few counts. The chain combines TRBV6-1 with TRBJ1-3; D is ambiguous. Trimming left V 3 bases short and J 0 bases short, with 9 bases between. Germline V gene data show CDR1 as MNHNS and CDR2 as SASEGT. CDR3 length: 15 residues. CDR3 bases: TGTGCCAGCAGTGACGCTTCTAGCTCTGGAAACACCATATATTTT. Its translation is CASSDASSSGNTIYF.

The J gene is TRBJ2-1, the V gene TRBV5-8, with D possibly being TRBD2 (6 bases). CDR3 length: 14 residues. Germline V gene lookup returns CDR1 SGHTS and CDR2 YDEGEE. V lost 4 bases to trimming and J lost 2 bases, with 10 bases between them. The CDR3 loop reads CASSRRGAYNEQFF. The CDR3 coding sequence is TGTGCCAGCAGCCGACGCGGGGCCTACAATGAGCAGTTCTTC. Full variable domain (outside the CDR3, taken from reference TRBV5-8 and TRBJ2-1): EAGVTQSPTHLIKTRGQQATLRCSPISGHTSVYWYQQALGLGLQFLLWYDEGEERNRGNFPPRFSGRQFPNYSSELNVNALELEDSALYLCASSRRGAYNEQFFGPGTRLTVL.

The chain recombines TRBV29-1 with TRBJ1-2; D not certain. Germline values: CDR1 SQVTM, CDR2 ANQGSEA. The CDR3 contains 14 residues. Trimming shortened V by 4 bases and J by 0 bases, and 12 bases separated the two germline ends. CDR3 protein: CSVVDGKANYGYTF. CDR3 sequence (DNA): TGCAGCGTTGTCGACGGGAAAGCTAACTATGGCTACACCTTC. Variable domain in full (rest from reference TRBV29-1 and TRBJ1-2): SAVISQKPSRDICQRGTSLTIQCQVDSQVTMMFWYRQQPGQSLTLIATANQGSEATYESGFVIDKFPISRPNLTFSTLTVSNMSPEDSSIYLCSVVDGKANYGYTFGSGTRLTVV.

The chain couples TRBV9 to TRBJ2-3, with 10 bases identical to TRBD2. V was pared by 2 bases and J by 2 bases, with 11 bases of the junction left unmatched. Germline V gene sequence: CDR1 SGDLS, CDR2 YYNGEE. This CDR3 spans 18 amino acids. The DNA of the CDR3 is TGTGCCAGCAGCGTGACTAGCGGGCCCGGTCCGCCCACAGATACGCAGTATTTT. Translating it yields CASSVTSGPGPPTDTQYF.

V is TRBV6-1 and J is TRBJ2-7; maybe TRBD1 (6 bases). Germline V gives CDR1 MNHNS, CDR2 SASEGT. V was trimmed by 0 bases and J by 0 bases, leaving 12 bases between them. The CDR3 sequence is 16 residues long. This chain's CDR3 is CASSEAPTGYSYEQYF. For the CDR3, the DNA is TGTGCCAGCAGTGAAGCCCCGACAGGTTACTCCTACGAGCAGTACTTC.

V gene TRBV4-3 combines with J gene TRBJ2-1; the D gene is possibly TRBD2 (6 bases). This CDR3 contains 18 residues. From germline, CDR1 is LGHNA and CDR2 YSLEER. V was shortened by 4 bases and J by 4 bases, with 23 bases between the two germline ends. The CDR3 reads CASSPHRSGSQVYNEQFF. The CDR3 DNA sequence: TGCGCCAGCAGCCCACACCGCTCCGGGAGCCAAGTTTACAATGAGCAGTTCTTC.

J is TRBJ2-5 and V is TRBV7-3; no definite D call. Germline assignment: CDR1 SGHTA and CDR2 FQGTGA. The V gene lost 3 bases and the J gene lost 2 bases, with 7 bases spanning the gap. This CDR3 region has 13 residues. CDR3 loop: CASSFGPQETQYF. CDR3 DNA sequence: TGTGCCAGCAGCTTTGGCCCGCAAGAGACCCAGTACTTC.

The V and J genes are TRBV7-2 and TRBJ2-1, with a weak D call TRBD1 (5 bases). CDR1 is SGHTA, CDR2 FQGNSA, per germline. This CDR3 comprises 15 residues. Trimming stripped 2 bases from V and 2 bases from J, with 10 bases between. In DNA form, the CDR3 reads TGTGCCAGCAGCTTAACAGGAAGGGCCTACAATGAGCAGTTCTTC. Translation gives CASSLTGRAYNEQFF.

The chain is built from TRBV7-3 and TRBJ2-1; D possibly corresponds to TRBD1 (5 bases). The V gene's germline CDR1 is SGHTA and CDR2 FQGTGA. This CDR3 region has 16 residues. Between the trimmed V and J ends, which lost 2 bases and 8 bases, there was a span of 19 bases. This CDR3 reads CASSLGPGQGWDEQFF. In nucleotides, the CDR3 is TGTGCCAGCAGCTTAGGCCCGGGTCAGGGCTGGGATGAGCAGTTCTTC.

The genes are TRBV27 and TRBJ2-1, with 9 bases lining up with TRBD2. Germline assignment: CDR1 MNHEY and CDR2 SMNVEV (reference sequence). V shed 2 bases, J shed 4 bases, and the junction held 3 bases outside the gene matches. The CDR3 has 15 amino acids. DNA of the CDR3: TGTGCCAGCAGTTTAGCGGGGGGGCTGTACAATGAGCAGTTCTTC. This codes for CASSLAGGLYNEQFF.

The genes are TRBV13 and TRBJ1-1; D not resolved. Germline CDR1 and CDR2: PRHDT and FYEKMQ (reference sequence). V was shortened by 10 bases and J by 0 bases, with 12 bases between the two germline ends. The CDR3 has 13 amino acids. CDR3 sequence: CANTLGVNTEAFF. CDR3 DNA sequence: TGTGCCAACACCCTCGGAGTGAACACTGAAGCTTTCTTT.

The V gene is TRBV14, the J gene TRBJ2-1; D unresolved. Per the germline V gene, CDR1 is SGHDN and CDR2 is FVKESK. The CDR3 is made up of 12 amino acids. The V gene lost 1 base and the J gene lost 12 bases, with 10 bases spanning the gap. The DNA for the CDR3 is TGTGCCAGCAGCCAAGGAACTTCCCGGCAGTTCTTC. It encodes CASSQGTSRQFF. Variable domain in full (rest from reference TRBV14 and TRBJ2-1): EAGVTQFPSHSVIEKGQTVTLRCDPISGHDNLYWYRRVMGKEIKFLLHFVKESKQDESGMPNNRFLAERTGGTYSTLKVQPAELEDSGVYFCASSQGTSRQFFGPGTRLTVL.

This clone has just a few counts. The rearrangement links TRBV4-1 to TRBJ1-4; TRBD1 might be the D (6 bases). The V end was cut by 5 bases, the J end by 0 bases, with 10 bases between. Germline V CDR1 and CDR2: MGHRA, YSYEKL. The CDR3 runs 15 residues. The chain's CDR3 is CASSVGQSTNEKLFF. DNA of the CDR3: TGCGCCAGCAGCGTCGGACAGTCAACTAATGAAAAACTGTTTTTT.

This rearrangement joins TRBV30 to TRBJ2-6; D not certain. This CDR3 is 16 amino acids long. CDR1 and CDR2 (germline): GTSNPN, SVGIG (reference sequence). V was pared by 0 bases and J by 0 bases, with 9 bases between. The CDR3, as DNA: TGTGCCTGGAGTGTACCGCGGATCTCTGGGGCCAACGTCCTGACTTTC. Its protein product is CAWSVPRISGANVLTF. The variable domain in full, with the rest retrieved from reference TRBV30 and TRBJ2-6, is SQTIHQWPATLVQPVGSPLSLECTVEGTSNPNLYWYRQAAGRGLQLLFYSVGIGQISSEVPQNLSASRPQDRQFILSSKKLLLSDSGFYLCAWSVPRISGANVLTFGAGSRLTVL.

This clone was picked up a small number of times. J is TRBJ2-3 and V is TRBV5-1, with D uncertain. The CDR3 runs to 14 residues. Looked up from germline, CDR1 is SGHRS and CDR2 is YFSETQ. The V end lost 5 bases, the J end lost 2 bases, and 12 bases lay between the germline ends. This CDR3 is CASSSSRNTDTQYF. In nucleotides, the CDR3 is TGCGCCAGCAGTTCATCGCGGAACACAGATACGCAGTATTTT.

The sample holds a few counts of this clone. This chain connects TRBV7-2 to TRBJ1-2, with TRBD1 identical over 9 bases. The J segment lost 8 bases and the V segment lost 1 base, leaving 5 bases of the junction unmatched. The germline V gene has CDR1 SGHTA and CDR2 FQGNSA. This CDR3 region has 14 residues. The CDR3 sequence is CASSLDRGLEGYTF. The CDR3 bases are TGTGCCAGCAGCTTAGACAGGGGGCTGGAGGGCTACACCTTC.

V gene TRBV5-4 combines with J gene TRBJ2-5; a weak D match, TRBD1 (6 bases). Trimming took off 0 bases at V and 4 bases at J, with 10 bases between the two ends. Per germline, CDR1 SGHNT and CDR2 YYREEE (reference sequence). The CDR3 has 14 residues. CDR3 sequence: CASSLVQGRETQYF. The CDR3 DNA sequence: TGTGCCAGCAGCTTGGTACAGGGACGAGAGACCCAGTACTTC.

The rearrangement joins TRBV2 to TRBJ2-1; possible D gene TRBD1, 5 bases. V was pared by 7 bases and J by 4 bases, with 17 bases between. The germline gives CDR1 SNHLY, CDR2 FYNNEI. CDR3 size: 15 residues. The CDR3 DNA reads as TGTGCCAGCATTGAGAGGTCGACAGTTTACAATGAGCAGTTCTTC. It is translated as CASIERSTVYNEQFF.

This CDR3 is CASVGGNTQYF. CDR3 nucleotide sequence: TGTGCCAGCGTCGGGGGGAATACGCAGTATTTT. V gene TRBV28 combines with J gene TRBJ2-3, with TRBD2 matching over 7 bases. The junction had 3 bases not matched to a gene; V was cut back by 8 bases and J by 7 bases. CDR1 MDHEN and CDR2 SYDVKM come from the germline V gene. The CDR3 runs to 11 residues.